This T cell receptor beta chain came from a study of cytomegalovirus exposure and HLA in healthy donors. Study-level points and caveats: The study flagged some 180 TCR beta chains as cytomegalovirus-associated.

In the case of this clone: Its specificity is unknown.

60 Vbeta and 13 Jbeta primers were used in PCR. Data came from immunoSEQ multiplex PCR; TCRdb stores just in-frame clones and leaves some out. The sample contains over 150,000 clones, about four fifths of which appear only once. V lost 3 bases, J lost 5 bases, and 10 bases stayed unmatched. The CDR3 runs 16 residues. Germline-derived CDR1 and CDR2 are SGHNT and YYREEE (reference sequence). The receptor's source is a girl aged 10-17 years in good health and CMV-seropositive. This rearrangement joins TRBV5-4 to TRBJ2-3; 9 nucleotides agree with TRBD2. Sequenced input: PBMCs. CDR3 DNA sequence: TGTGCCAGCAGCTCCCTTAGCGGGAGTGCGATAGATACGCAGTATTTT. This translates into CASSSLSGSAIDTQYF.